This record covers a single T cell receptor (beta chain). Its antigen remains unknown. This record belongs to a study of OX40 agonist ivuxolimab in advanced cancers. Study-level information: Eligibility admitted prior anti-PD-1, anti-PD-L1 or anti-CTLA-4 therapy; about 39% had some.

TCRdb's table, derived via immunoSEQ multiplex PCR, lists solely in-frame clones and lacks some. Of 80,000 to 100,000 clones listed, roughly 92% are singletons. Study outcomes and limitations: Both CD4+ and CD8+ T cell populations in blood had undergone clonal expansion by week 6 at 0.1 to 3.0 mg/kg. There were, on average, more expanded clones in CD8+ T cells than in CD4+.

The receptor's source is an adult with an advanced solid tumor such as melanoma, head and neck, liver or kidney cancer. This sample comprised CD4+ or CD8+ T cells sorted from blood, obtained in a trial of the OX40 agonist ivuxolimab.

Here the CDR3 reads CASSQEGLAGAPREQYF. The CDR3 nucleotides read TGCGCCAGCAGCCAAGAGGGACTAGCGGGGGCCCCCCGGGAGCAGTACTTC. The chain links TRBV4-1 to TRBJ2-7; TRBD2 matches at 14 bases. Trimming took 0 bases from V and 7 from J; bases not matched to a gene: 8. Germline V gene lookup returns CDR1 MGHRA and CDR2 YSYEKL. The CDR3 is 17 amino acids.